Shown below are 28 T cell receptor beta chains from a single sample sequenced in a study of OX40 agonist ivuxolimab in advanced cancers. Profiling relied on immunoSEQ multiplex PCR, and the TCRdb table lists in-frame clones only, not all of them. Of fewer than 70,000 clones in the sample, around 83% were seen once. Sequenced here: CD4+ or CD8+ T cells sorted from blood, sampled in a trial of the OX40 agonist ivuxolimab. Every receptor here comes from an adult with an advanced solid tumor such as melanoma, head and neck, liver or kidney cancer.

The rearrangement uses TRBV19 and TRBJ1-4; D gene unclear. Germline CDR1 LNHDA, CDR2 SQIVND (reference sequence). The CDR3 extends over 13 amino acids. V was trimmed by 5 bases and J by 5 bases, leaving 9 bases between them. For the CDR3, the DNA is TGTGCCAGTAGTGTTGGGGTAAATGAAAAACTGTTTTTT. Its protein is CASSVGVNEKLFF.

Only one count was recorded for this clone. V is TRBV19 and J is TRBJ2-3; 8 positions agree with TRBD2. The CDR3 is 15 amino acids. The junction had 7 bases not matched to a gene; V was cut back by 6 bases and J by 2 bases. Germline CDR1 LNHDA, CDR2 SQIVND (reference sequence). The chain's CDR3 is CASRSSGHPTDTQYF. In nucleotides, the CDR3 is TGTGCCAGTAGATCTAGCGGGCACCCCACAGATACGCAGTATTTT. Filled out from reference TRBV19 and TRBJ2-3, the complete variable domain reads DGGITQSPKYLFRKEGQNVTLSCEQNLNHDAMYWYRQDPGQGLRLIYYSQIVNDFQKGDIAEGYSVSREKKESFPLTVTSAQKNPTAFYLCASRSSGHPTDTQYFGPGTRLTVL.

The chain recombines TRBV6-1 with TRBJ2-7; D is perhaps TRBD1 (5 bases). Germline CDR1 is MNHNS and CDR2 is SASEGT. The germline V and J ends were trimmed by 3 bases and 4 bases, with 7 bases remaining between them. This CDR3 comprises 12 residues. This CDR3 is CASSDRVYEQYF. As DNA, the CDR3 is TGTGCCAGCAGTGACAGGGTTTACGAGCAGTACTTC.

DNA for the CDR3: TGTGCCATCAGTAGGGAAGGGGCCGACACCGGGGAGCTGTTTTTT. Encoded protein: CAISREGADTGELFF. V usage is TRBV10-3 and J usage is TRBJ2-2, with D possibly matching TRBD1 (5 bases). V lost 5 bases and J lost 3, with 13 bases in between. CDR3 length: 15 residues. Germline V gene data show CDR1 as ENHRY and CDR2 as SYGVKD.

This rearrangement joins TRBV2 to TRBJ1-1, with D possibly matching TRBD1 (5 bases). V gave up 1 base and J gave up 1 base, with 10 bases separating them. CDR1 and CDR2 (germline): SNHLY, FYNNEI. This CDR3 comprises 15 residues. The CDR3: CASSEGGGENTEAFF. In DNA, the CDR3 is TGTGCCAGCAGTGAAGGCGGGGGGGAGAACACTGAAGCTTTCTTT.

V is TRBV28 and J is TRBJ1-2; 8 bases match TRBD1. The V gene's germline CDR1 is MDHEN and CDR2 SYDVKM. V dropped 5 bases and J dropped 4; count of bases not matched to a gene: 9. The CDR3 spans 15 residues. CDR3: CASSPRDRPFYGYTF. The CDR3 nucleotides read TGTGCCAGCAGTCCCAGGGACAGGCCCTTCTATGGCTACACCTTC.

The chain combines TRBV19 with TRBJ1-1, with 7 nucleotides matching TRBD1. CDR3 length: 14 amino acids. Germline CDR1 reads LNHDA; CDR2 reads SQIVND (reference sequence). Germline trimming cut 3 bases from V and 0 bases from J; bases unmatched to any gene: 1. The CDR3 here is CASSIGTVNTEAFF. The CDR3 DNA follows: TGTGCCAGTAGTATTGGGACAGTGAACACTGAAGCTTTCTTT.

The chain uses TRBV5-1 and TRBJ2-1, with 7 bases aligning to TRBD2. CDR1 and CDR2 from the germline V gene are SGHRS and YFSETQ. V was pared by 4 bases and J by 0 bases, with 7 bases of the junction left unmatched. This CDR3 spans 16 amino acids. The CDR3 loop reads CASSIASGSSYNEQFF. The DNA for the CDR3 is TGCGCCAGCAGCATTGCTAGCGGAAGCTCCTACAATGAGCAGTTCTTC.

The CDR3 nucleotides are TGTGCCAGCCAGGGGCTTCGTACAGGCAATCAGCCCCAGCATTTT. It translates to CASQGLRTGNQPQHF. J is TRBJ1-5 and V is TRBV6-1, with D perhaps matching TRBD1 (6 bases). Germline V gives CDR1 MNHNS, CDR2 SASEGT. Trimming removed 8 bases from V and 2 bases from J, with 16 bases in between. The CDR3 consists of 15 residues.

The chain couples TRBV2 to TRBJ2-5, with 10 bases identical to TRBD2. J lost 5 bases, V lost 6 bases, and 12 bases had no gene match. CDR3 length: 16 residues. Germline assignment: CDR1 SNHLY and CDR2 FYNNEI. The CDR3 coding sequence is TGTGCCAGCAGATTGGGAAGCGGGAGGGGACGGGAGACCCAGTACTTC. Translating gives CASRLGSGRGRETQYF. The entire variable domain, with the rest obtained from reference TRBV2 and TRBJ2-5, is as follows: EPEVTQTPSHQVTQMGQEVILRCVPISNHLYFYWYRQILGQKVEFLVSFYNNEISEKSEIFDDQFSVERPDGSNFTLKIRSTKLEDSAMYFCASRLGSGRGRETQYFGPGTRLLVL.

This chain links TRBV19 with TRBJ2-5; tentative D call: TRBD1 (6 bases). This CDR3 contains 15 residues. The germline gives CDR1 LNHDA, CDR2 SQIVND (reference sequence). Deletions cut 1 base from V and 5 bases from J, with 14 bases between. This chain's CDR3 is CASSIGGTFSETQYF. CDR3 nucleotides: TGTGCCAGTAGTATAGGGGGGACATTTTCGGAGACCCAGTACTTC.

The genes are TRBV4-1 and TRBJ1-2; 7 nucleotides agree with TRBD1. Germline V gene sequence: CDR1 MGHRA, CDR2 YSYEKL. Germline trimming cut 1 base from V and 4 bases from J; bases unmatched to any gene: 9. CDR3 length equals 16 residues. The CDR3 region is CASSQGAQGGVYGYTF. CDR3 nucleotides: TGCGCCAGCAGCCAAGGAGCGCAGGGGGGAGTCTATGGCTACACCTTC.

V usage is TRBV7-3 and J usage is TRBJ2-7, with D perhaps given as TRBD1 or TRBD2 (5 bases each). Deletions cut 5 bases from V and 8 bases from J, with 13 bases between. The CDR3 is made up of 12 amino acids. The germline gives CDR1 SGHTA, CDR2 FQGTGA. DNA for the CDR3: TGTGCCAGCAGCCCTGGGACGGATCAGCAGTACTTC. Amino acids: CASSPGTDQQYF.

The V call is TRBV7-9, the J call TRBJ2-2; 12 positions agree with TRBD1. CDR3 size: 15 residues. The germline V gene encodes CDR1 SEHNR and CDR2 FQNEAQ (reference sequence). V was pared by 5 bases and J by 5 bases, with 3 bases of the junction left unmatched. The CDR3 sequence: CASSLGQGATGELFF. CDR3 in DNA: TGTGCCAGCAGCCTGGGACAGGGGGCGACCGGGGAGCTGTTTTTT.

The chain uses TRBV27 and TRBJ2-7; the D gene could be TRBD1 or TRBD2 (6 bases each). Trimming shortened V by 5 bases and J by 6 bases, and 23 bases separated the two germline ends. CDR1 MNHEY and CDR2 SMNVEV come from the germline V gene (reference sequence). The length of the CDR3 is 16 residues. The chain's CDR3 is CASSPGAGTPFSEQYF. CDR3 coding DNA: TGTGCCAGCAGTCCGGGGGCCGGGACCCCCTTCAGCGAGCAGTACTTC.

The rearrangement uses TRBV7-2 and TRBJ1-2; D is unresolved. V lost 6 bases and J 2 bases, leaving 13 bases between the germline ends. Germline CDR1 SGHTA, CDR2 FQGNSA. This CDR3 is built from 14 residues. In nucleotides, the CDR3 is TGTGCCAGCAGTCTACTGACACGAAACTATGGCTACACCTTC. Its translation: CASSLLTRNYGYTF. Full variable domain (outside the CDR3, taken from reference TRBV7-2 and TRBJ1-2): GAGVSQSPSNKVTEKGKDVELRCDPISGHTALYWYRQSLGQGLEFLIYFQGNSAPDKSGLPSDRFSAERTGGSVSTLTIQRTQQEDSAVYLCASSLLTRNYGYTFGSGTRLTVV.

This clone appeared a single time. This sequence joins TRBV10-3 and TRBJ1-5; D ambiguous. V was shortened by 0 bases and J by 4 bases, with 7 bases between the two germline ends. This CDR3 contains 14 residues. Germline V CDR1 and CDR2: ENHRY, SYGVKD. The CDR3 region is CAISESNGNQPQHF. In DNA, the CDR3 is TGTGCCATCAGTGAGTCGAATGGGAATCAGCCCCAGCATTTT.

V is TRBV2 and J is TRBJ2-5, with D maybe TRBD1 (5 bases). Looked up from germline, CDR1 is SNHLY and CDR2 is FYNNEI. The CDR3 is made up of 13 amino acids. The ends were cut back, 6 bases at V and 2 bases at J, with 10 bases in the middle. CDR3 sequence (DNA): TGTGCCAGCAGCGCGGACAATCAAGAGACCCAGTACTTC. Translating gives CASSADNQETQYF.

The chain uses TRBV5-1 and TRBJ2-7, with D possibly being TRBD1 or TRBD2 (5 bases each). The ends were cut back, 2 bases at V and 0 bases at J, with 15 bases in the middle. In germline, CDR1 is SGHRS, CDR2 YFSETQ. This CDR3 is 16 amino acids long. The CDR3 DNA reads TGCGCCAGCAGCTTACTGGGACCGCCGAGCTCCTACGAGCAGTACTTC. This gives the protein CASSLLGPPSSYEQYF. Based on the CDR3 plus reference TRBV5-1 and TRBJ2-7, the full variable domain is KAGVTQTPRYLIKTRGQQVTLSCSPISGHRSVSWYQQTPGQGLQFLFEYFSETQRNKGNFPGRFSGRQFSNSRSEMNVSTLELGDSALYLCASSLLGPPSSYEQYFGPGTRLTVT.

The chain recombines TRBV13 with TRBJ1-6; D not certain. The V end was cut by 3 bases, the J end by 7 bases, with 13 bases between. In germline, CDR1 is PRHDT, CDR2 FYEKMQ (reference sequence). This CDR3 comprises 15 residues. CDR3 in amino acids: CASSFSRGYNSPLHF. CDR3 nucleotide sequence: TGTGCCAGCAGCTTCTCCCGGGGTTACAATTCACCCCTCCACTTT.

This clone was seen only once. The chain links TRBV30 to TRBJ2-3; TRBD1 is a possible D gene (6 bases). The CDR3 covers 13 residues. Germline V gives CDR1 GTSNPN, CDR2 SVGIG (reference sequence). CDR3 region: CGGQGRLTDTQYF. The DNA of the CDR3 is TGTGGGGGGCAGGGAAGGCTCACAGATACGCAGTATTTT.

The V and J genes are TRBV19 and TRBJ2-2; D remains unclear. CDR3 length equals 12 residues. Germline CDR1 LNHDA, CDR2 SQIVND (reference sequence). The V and J ends lost 3 bases and 4 bases respectively, with 3 bases between them. The CDR3 protein is CASSIPTGELFF. The CDR3 nucleotides read TGTGCCAGTAGTATCCCCACCGGGGAGCTGTTTTTT.

The J gene is TRBJ2-5, the V gene TRBV15; D might be TRBD1 (5 bases). CDR1 is LNHNV, CDR2 YYDKDF, per germline (reference sequence). The CDR3 consists of 14 residues. The V and J ends lost 3 bases and 5 bases respectively, with 13 bases between them. The CDR3, as DNA: TGTGCCACCAGCAGGGCAGGGTTCGGGGAGACCCAGTACTTC. This encodes CATSRAGFGETQYF. The full variable domain, completed using reference TRBV15 and TRBJ2-5, is DAMVIQNPRYQVTQFGKPVTLSCSQTLNHNVMYWYQQKSSQAPKLLFHYYDKDFNNEADTPDNFQSRRPNTSFCFLDIRSPGLGDTAMYLCATSRAGFGETQYFGPGTRLLVL.

V and J are TRBV19 and TRBJ1-5; possible D gene TRBD1, 5 bases. Germline CDR1 LNHDA, CDR2 SQIVND (reference sequence). This CDR3 region has 15 residues. Trimming shortened V by 3 bases and J by 3 bases, and 12 bases separated the two germline ends. CDR3 DNA sequence: TGTGCCAGTAGTATGAGGGGAGTGGACAATCAGCCCCAGCATTTT. Encoded protein: CASSMRGVDNQPQHF.

The chain carries TRBV5-1 and TRBJ2-2; D is unclear. V lost 0 bases, J lost 1 base, and 7 bases lay in between. Per the germline V gene, CDR1 is SGHRS and CDR2 is YFSETQ. The CDR3 totals 15 residues. The CDR3 DNA sequence: TGCGCCAGCAGCTTGGGACACGGGAACACCGGGGAGCTGTTTTTT. It translates to CASSLGHGNTGELFF.

The rearrangement uses TRBV28 and TRBJ2-5, with D unresolved. The J call is uncertain, as TRBJ2-7 better fits the DNA end. This CDR3 region has 12 residues. Germline CDR1 reads MDHEN; CDR2 reads SYDVKM. The chain's CDR3 is CASSLSMGEQYF. The DNA for the CDR3 is TGTGCCAGCAGTTTATCGATGGGCGAGCAGTACTTC.

The rearrangement links TRBV20-1 to TRBJ2-7; the D is unclear. Germline values: CDR1 DFQATT, CDR2 SNEGSKA (reference sequence). The germline V and J ends were trimmed by 6 bases and 9 bases, with 12 bases remaining between them. This CDR3 comprises 10 residues. The CDR3 DNA sequence: TGCAGTGCCAATAGTGAGGCGCAGTACTTC. Translation gives CSANSEAQYF.

In nucleotides, the CDR3 is TGTGCCATCAGTGGAGAGGAACTGAGCTCCTACGAGCAGTACTTC. Amino acid sequence: CAISGEELSSYEQYF. The rearrangement links TRBV10-3 to TRBJ2-7; D is undetermined. V lost 4 bases and J lost 0, with 13 bases in between. This CDR3 has 15 residues. Germline V CDR1 and CDR2: ENHRY, SYGVKD.